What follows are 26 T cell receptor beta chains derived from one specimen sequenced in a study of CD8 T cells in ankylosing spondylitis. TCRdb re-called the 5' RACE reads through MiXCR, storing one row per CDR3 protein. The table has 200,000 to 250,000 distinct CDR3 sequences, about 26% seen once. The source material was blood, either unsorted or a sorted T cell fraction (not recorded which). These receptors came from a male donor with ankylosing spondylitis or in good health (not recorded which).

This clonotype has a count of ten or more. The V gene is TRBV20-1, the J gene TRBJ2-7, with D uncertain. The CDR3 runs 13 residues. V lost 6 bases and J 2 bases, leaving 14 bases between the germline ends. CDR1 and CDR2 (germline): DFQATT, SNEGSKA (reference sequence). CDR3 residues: CSALNTVTYEQYF. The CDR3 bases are TGCAGTGCCCTAAACACCGTAACCTACGAGCAGTACTTC.

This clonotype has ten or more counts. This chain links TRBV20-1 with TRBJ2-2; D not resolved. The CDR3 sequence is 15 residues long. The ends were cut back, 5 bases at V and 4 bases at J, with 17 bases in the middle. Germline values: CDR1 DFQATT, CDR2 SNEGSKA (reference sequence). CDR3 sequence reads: CSAPPEQPRTGELFF. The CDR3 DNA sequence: TGCAGTGCTCCCCCTGAACAGCCCCGCACCGGGGAGCTGTTTTTT.

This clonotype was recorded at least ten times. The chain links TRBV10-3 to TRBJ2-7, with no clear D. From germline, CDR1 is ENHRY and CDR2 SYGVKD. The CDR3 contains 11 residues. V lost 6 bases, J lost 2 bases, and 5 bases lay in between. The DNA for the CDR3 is TGTGCCATCAGCGAAACCTACGAGCAGTACTTC. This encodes CAISETYEQYF.

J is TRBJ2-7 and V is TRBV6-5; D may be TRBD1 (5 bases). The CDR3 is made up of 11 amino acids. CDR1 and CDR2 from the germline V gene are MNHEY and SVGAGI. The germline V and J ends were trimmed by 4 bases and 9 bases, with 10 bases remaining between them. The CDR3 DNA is TGTGCCAGCAGTTCCAGGGTGGTGCAGTACTTC. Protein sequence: CASSSRVVQYF.

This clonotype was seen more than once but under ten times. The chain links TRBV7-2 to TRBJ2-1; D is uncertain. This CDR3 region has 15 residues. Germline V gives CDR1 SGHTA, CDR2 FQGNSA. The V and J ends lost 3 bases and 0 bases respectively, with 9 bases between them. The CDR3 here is CASSFDVSSYNEQFF. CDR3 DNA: TGTGCCAGCAGCTTCGACGTTAGCTCCTACAATGAGCAGTTCTTC. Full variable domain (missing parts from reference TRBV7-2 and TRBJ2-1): GAGVSQSPSNKVTEKGKDVELRCDPISGHTALYWYRQSLGQGLEFLIYFQGNSAPDKSGLPSDRFSAERTGGSVSTLTIQRTQQEDSAVYLCASSFDVSSYNEQFFGPGTRLTVL.

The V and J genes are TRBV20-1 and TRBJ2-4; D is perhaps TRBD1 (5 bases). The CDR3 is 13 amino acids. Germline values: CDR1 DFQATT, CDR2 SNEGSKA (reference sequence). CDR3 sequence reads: CKTQAQGANIQYF. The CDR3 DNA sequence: TGCAAGACCCAAGCGCAGGGTGCAAACATTCAGTACTTC.

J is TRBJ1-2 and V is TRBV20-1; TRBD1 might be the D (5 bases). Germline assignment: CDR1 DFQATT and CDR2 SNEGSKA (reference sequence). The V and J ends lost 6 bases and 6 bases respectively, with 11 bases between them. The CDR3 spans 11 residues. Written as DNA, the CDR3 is TGCAGTGCCCAGGGAATCGATGGCTACACCTTC. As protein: CSAQGIDGYTF.

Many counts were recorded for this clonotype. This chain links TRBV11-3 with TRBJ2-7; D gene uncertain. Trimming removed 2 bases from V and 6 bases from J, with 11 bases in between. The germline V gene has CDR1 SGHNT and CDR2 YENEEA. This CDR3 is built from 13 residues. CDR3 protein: CASSLSGVGEQYF. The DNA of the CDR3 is TGTGCCAGCAGCTTATCTGGAGTAGGCGAGCAGTACTTC.

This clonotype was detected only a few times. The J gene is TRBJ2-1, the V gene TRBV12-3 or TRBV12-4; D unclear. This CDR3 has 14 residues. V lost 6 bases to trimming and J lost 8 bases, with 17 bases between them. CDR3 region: CASRPLLGEDEQFF. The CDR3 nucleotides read TGTGCCAGCAGGCCGTTGTTGGGCGAGGATGAGCAGTTCTTC.

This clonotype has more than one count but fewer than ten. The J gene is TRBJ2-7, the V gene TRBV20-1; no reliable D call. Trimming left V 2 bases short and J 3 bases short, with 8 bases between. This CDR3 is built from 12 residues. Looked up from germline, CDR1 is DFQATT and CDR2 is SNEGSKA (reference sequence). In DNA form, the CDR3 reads TGCAGTGCTAGACAACACCACTACGAGCAGTACTTC. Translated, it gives CSARQHHYEQYF.

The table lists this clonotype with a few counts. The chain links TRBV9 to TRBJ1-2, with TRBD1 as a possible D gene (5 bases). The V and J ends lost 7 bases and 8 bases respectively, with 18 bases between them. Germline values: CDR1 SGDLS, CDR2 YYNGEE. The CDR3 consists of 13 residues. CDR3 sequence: CASSGRAGLGYTF. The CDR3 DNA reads TGTGCCAGCTCAGGGAGGGCGGGATTGGGCTACACCTTC.

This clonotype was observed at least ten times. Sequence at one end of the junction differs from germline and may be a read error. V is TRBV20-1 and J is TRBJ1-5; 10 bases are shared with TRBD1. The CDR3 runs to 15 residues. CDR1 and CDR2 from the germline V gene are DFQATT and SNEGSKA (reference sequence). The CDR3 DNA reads TGCAGTGCTAGAGTTGGGGACAGGGGCAATCACCCCCAGCATTTT. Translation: CSARVGDRGNHPQHF.

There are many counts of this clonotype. Written as DNA, the CDR3 is TGTGCCAGCAGTTACTCCCAACAGGTTTTCTACGAGCAGTACTTC. Its protein is CASSYSQQVFYEQYF. The chain is built from TRBV6-5 and TRBJ2-7, with a tentative D call TRBD1 (5 bases). CDR1 is MNHEY and CDR2 is SVGAGI in the germline V gene. This CDR3 contains 15 residues. Deletions cut 0 bases from V and 3 bases from J, with 12 bases between.

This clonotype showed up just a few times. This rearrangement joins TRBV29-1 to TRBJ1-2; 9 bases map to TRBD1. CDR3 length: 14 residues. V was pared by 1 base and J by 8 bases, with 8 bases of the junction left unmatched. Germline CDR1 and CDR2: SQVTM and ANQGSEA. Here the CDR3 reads CSVEGDRVVGGYTF. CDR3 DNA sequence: TGCAGCGTTGAAGGGGACAGGGTCGTGGGAGGCTACACCTTC.

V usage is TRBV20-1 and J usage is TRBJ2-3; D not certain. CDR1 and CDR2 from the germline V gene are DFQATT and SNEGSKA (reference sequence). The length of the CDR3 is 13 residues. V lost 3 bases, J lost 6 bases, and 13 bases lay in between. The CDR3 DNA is TGCAGTGCTAGCCCTCAAGCCGGGGATACGCAGTATTTT. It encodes CSASPQAGDTQYF.

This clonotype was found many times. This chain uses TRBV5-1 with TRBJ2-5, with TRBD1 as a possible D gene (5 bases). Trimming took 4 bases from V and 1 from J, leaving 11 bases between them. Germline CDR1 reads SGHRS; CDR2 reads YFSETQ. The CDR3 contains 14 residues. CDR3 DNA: TGCGCCAGCAGCACCGCTAGGGGCCAAGAGACCCAGTACTTC. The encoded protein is CASSTARGQETQYF.

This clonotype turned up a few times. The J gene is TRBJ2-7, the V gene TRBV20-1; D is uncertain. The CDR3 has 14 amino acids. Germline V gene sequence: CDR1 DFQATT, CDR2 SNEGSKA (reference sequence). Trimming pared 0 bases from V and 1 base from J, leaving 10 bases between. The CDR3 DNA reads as TGCAGTGCTAGAGACGGCGTGCTTTCCTACGAGCAGTACTTC. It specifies CSARDGVLSYEQYF.

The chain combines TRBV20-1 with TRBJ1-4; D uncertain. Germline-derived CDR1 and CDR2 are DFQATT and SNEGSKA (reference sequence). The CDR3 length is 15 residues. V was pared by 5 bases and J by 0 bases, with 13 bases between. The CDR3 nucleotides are TGCAGTGCTCGCTCAGGACTCTCAACTAATGAAAAACTGTTTTTT. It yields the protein CSARSGLSTNEKLFF.

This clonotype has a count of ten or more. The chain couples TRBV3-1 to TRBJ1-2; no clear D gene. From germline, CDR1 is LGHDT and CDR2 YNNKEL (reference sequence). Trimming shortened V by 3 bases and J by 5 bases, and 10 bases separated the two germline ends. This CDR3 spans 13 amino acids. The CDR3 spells CASSQWTDYGYTF. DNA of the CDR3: TGTGCCAGCAGCCAGTGGACGGATTATGGCTACACCTTC.

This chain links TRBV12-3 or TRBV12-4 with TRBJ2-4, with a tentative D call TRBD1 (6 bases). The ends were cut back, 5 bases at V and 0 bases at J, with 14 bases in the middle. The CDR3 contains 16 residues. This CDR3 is CASSPRDTEAKNIQYF. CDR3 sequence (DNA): TGTGCCAGCAGTCCACGGGACACCGAAGCCAAAAACATTCAGTACTTC.

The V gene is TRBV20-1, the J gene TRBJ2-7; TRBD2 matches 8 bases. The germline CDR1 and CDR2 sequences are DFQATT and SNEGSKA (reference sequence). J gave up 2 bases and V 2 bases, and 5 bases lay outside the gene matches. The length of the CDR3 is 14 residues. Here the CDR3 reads CSARPSGLTYEQYF. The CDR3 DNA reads TGCAGTGCTAGACCTAGCGGGCTAACCTACGAGCAGTACTTC.

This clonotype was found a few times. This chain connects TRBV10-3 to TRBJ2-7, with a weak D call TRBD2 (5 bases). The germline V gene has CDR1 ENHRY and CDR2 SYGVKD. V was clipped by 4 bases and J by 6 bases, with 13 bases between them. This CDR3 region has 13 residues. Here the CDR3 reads CAISGGSRGEQYF. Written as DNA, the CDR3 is TGTGCCATCAGTGGCGGCAGCCGGGGCGAGCAGTACTTC.

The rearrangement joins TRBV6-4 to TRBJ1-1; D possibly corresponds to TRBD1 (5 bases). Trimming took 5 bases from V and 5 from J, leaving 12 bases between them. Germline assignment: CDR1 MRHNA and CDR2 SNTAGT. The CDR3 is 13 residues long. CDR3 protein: CASSSQGGTEAFF. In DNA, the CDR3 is TGTGCCAGCAGTAGCCAGGGAGGGACTGAAGCTTTCTTT.

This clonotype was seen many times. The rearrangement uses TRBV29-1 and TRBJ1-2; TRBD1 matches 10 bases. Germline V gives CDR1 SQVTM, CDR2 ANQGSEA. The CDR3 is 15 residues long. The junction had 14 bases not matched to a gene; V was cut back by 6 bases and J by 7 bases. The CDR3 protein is CSVLSGTGAKGGYTF. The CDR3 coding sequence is TGCAGCGTCTTGTCCGGGACAGGGGCAAAGGGTGGCTACACCTTC. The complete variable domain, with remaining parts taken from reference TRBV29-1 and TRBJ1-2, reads SAVISQKPSRDICQRGTSLTIQCQVDSQVTMMFWYRQQPGQSLTLIATANQGSEATYESGFVIDKFPISRPNLTFSTLTVSNMSPEDSSIYLCSVLSGTGAKGGYTFGSGTRLTVV.

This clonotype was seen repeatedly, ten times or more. The CDR3 DNA is TGTGCCAGCAGTCGGGGACCCAACTCCTACGAGCAGTACTTC. Its translation is CASSRGPNSYEQYF. V usage is TRBV27 and J usage is TRBJ2-7; perhaps D is TRBD1 or TRBD2 (5 bases each). Germline assignment: CDR1 MNHEY and CDR2 SMNVEV (reference sequence). Trimming removed 5 bases at V and 0 bases at J, with 11 bases between. CDR3 length: 14 residues.

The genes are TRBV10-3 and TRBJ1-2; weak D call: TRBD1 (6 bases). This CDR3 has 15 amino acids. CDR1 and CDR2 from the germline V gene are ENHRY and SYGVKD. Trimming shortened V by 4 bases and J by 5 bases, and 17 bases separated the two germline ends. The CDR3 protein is CAISAVLDRAYGYTF. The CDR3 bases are TGTGCCATCAGTGCCGTCCTGGACAGAGCTTATGGCTACACCTTC.